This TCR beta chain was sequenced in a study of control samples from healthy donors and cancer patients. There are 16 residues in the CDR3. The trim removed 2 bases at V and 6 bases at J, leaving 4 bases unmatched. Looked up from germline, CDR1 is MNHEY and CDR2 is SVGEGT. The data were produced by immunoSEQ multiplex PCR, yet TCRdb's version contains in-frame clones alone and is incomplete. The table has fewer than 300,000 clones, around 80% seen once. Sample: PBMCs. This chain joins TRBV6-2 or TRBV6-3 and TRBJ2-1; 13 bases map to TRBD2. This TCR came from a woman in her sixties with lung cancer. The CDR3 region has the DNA TGTGCCAGCAGTTACAGACTAGCGGGGGGTGGCAATGAGCAGTTCTTC. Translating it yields CASSYRLAGGGNEQFF.